This TCR beta chain stems from a study of identical twins. Study-level points and caveats: Sequences that were out-of-frame, alpha and twin-shared displayed an excess of low generation probability.

Points on this clonotype: Its antigen remains unidentified.

TCRdb analysed the 5' RACE reads with MiXCR anew, one entry per CDR3 protein. The repertoire holds about 1.7 million distinct CDR3 sequences, with about 32% as singletons. This CDR3 is built from 16 residues. After removal of 3 bases from V and 6 bases from J, the junction contained 8 bases not matched to a gene. CDR1 LGHNA and CDR2 YNFKEQ come from the germline V gene. The J gene is TRBJ2-3, the V gene TRBV4-2; 11 bases agree with TRBD2. The material sequenced was cord blood. This TCR derives from a newborn girl in good health. The CDR3 DNA is TGTGCCAGCAGCCAGGATAATAGCGGGAGGGCGGATACGCAGTATTTT. Translated: CASSQDNSGRADTQYF.